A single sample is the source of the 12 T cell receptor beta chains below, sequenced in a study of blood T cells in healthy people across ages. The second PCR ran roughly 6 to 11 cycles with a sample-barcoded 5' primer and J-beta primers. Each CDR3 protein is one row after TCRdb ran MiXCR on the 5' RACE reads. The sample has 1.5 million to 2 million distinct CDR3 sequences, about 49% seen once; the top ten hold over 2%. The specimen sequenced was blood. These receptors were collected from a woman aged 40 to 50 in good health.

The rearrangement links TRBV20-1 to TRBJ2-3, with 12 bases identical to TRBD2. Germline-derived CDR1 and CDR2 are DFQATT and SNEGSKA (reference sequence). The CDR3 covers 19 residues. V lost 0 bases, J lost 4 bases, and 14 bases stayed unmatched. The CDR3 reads CSARDGRASGGGRPDTQYF. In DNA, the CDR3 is TGCAGTGCTAGAGATGGTAGGGCTAGCGGGGGGGGGCGACCAGATACGCAGTATTTT.

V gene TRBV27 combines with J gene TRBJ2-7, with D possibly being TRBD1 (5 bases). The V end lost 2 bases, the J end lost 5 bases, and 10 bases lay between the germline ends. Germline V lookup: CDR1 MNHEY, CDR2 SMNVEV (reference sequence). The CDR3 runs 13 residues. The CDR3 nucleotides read TGTGCCAGCAGTTTAATCAGGGCCCACGAGCAGTACTTC. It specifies CASSLIRAHEQYF.

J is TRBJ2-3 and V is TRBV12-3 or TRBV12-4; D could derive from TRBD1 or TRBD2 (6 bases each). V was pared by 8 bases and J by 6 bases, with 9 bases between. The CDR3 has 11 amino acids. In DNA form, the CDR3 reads TGTGCCAGCGGAGGGGGGGATACGCAGTATTTT. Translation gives CASGGGDTQYF.

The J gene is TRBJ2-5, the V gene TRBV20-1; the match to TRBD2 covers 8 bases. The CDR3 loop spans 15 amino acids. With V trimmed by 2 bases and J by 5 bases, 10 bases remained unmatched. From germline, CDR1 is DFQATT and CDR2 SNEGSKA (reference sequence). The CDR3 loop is CSARLFGGGQETQYF. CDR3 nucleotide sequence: TGCAGTGCTAGACTTTTTGGCGGGGGGCAGGAGACCCAGTACTTC.

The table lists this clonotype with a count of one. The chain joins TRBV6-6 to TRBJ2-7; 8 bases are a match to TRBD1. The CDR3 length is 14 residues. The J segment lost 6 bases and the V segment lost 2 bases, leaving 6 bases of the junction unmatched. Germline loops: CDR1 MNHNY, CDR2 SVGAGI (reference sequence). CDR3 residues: CASSYQGTGFEQYF. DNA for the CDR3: TGTGCCAGCAGTTACCAAGGGACAGGTTTCGAGCAGTACTTC.

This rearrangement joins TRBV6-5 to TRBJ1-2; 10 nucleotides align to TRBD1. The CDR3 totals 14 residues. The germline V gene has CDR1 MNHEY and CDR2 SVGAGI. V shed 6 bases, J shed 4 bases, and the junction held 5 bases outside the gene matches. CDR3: CASSTGTGAYGYTF. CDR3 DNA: TGTGCCAGCAGCACCGGGACAGGGGCCTATGGCTACACCTTC.

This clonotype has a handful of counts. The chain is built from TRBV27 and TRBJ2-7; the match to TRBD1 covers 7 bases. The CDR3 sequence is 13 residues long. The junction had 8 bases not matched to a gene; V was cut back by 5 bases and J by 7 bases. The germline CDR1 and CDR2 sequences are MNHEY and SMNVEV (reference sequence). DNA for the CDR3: TGTGCCAGCAGTACCCGGGACAGCCCTGAGCAGTACTTC. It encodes CASSTRDSPEQYF.

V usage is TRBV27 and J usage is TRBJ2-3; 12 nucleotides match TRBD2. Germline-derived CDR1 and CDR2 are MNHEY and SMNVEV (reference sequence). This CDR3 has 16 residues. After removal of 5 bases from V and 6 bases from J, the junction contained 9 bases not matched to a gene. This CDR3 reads CASSPTSGGPLDTQYF. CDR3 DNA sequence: TGTGCCAGCAGTCCTACTAGCGGGGGGCCATTGGATACGCAGTATTTT.

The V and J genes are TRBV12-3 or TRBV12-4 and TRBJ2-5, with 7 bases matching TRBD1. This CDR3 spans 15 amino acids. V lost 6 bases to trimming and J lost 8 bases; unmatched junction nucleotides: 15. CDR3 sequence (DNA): TGTGCCAGCAGCCGACAAACCGGGACAGTTCCTACCCAGTACTTC. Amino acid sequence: CASSRQTGTVPTQYF.

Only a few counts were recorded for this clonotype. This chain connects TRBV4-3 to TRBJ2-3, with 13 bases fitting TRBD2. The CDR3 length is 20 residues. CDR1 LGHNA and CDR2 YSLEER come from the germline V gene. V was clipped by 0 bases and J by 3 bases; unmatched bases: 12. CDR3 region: CASSQEGLAGMVTATDTQYF. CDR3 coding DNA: TGCGCCAGCAGCCAAGAGGGACTAGCGGGAATGGTTACGGCGACAGATACGCAGTATTTT.

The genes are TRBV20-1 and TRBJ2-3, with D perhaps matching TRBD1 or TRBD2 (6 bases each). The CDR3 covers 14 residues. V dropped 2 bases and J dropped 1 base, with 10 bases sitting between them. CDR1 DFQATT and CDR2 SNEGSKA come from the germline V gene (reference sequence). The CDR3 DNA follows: TGCAGTGCTAGACCCGGGGGCCGCACAGATACGCAGTATTTT. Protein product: CSARPGGRTDTQYF.

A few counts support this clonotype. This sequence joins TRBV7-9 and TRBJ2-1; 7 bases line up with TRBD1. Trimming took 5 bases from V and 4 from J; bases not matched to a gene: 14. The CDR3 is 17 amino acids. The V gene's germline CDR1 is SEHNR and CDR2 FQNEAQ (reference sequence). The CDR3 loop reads CASSPKGGNALYNEQFF. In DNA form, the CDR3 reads TGTGCCAGCAGCCCTAAAGGGGGCAACGCCCTATACAATGAGCAGTTCTTC.